The 9 T cell receptor beta chains below were found in one sample sequenced in a study of shared clonotypes between healthy human individuals. Sequencing was performed with immunoSEQ multiplex PCR; in TCRdb, only in-frame clones are kept and a portion is missing. The repertoire holds some 2 million clones, with about 95% as singletons. The sample taken for sequencing was naive CD4+ T cells sorted from blood. Described subset: CD45RA+ positively selected. The receptors derive from a man younger than 35 in good health.

CDR3 nucleotides: TGTGCCAGCGGGACATTGGTTAATCAGCCCCAGCATTTT. This encodes CASGTLVNQPQHF. The rearrangement joins TRBV25-1 to TRBJ1-5, with a weak D call TRBD1 (6 bases). The V and J ends lost 8 bases and 4 bases respectively, with 12 bases between them. CDR3 size: 13 residues. The germline CDR1 and CDR2 sequences are MGHDK and SYGVNS.

The rearrangement joins TRBV11-2 to TRBJ2-3; the match to TRBD2 covers 10 bases. The trim removed 5 bases at V and 0 bases at J, leaving 11 bases unmatched. The CDR3 consists of 18 residues. Germline V lookup: CDR1 SGHAT, CDR2 FQNNGV. CDR3 DNA sequence: TGTGCCAGCAGCCCTTTACGACTAGCGGGTATCAGCACAGATACGCAGTATTTT. Translating it yields CASSPLRLAGISTDTQYF.

The chain links TRBV11-2 to TRBJ1-4; D is ambiguous. The CDR3 has 15 amino acids. The ends were cut back, 6 bases at V and 7 bases at J, with 18 bases in the middle. Germline V lookup: CDR1 SGHAT, CDR2 FQNNGV. CDR3 residues: CASSPDRARGEKLFF. The CDR3 DNA follows: TGTGCCAGCAGTCCCGACCGGGCCCGCGGTGAAAAACTGTTTTTT.

The V gene is TRBV19, the J gene TRBJ1-1; 7 bases match TRBD1. Germline loops: CDR1 LNHDA, CDR2 SQIVND (reference sequence). The CDR3 runs 16 residues. Unmatched junction bases numbered 13, after V lost 3 bases and J lost 6 bases. The CDR3, as DNA: TGTGCCAGTAGTATGGGGTGGACAGGAATCTTTGCTGAAGCTTTCTTT. It specifies CASSMGWTGIFAEAFF.

This chain connects TRBV5-1 to TRBJ1-1; D unresolved. V gave up 6 bases and J gave up 5 bases, with 14 bases separating them. The germline CDR1 and CDR2 sequences are SGHRS and YFSETQ. The CDR3 has 13 amino acids. The CDR3 DNA reads as TGCGCCAGCACCGCTTTAGGAGGGACTGAAGCTTTCTTT. Translation: CASTALGGTEAFF.

This chain uses TRBV7-9 with TRBJ2-2; D is possibly TRBD1 (5 bases). The CDR3 length is 16 residues. From germline, CDR1 is SEHNR and CDR2 FQNEAQ (reference sequence). V was cut by 7 bases and J by 5 bases, with 20 bases left in between. For the CDR3, the DNA is TGTGCCAGCAACCACGCCGCAGGGAACTATACCGGGGAGCTGTTTTTT. Translated: CASNHAAGNYTGELFF.

This clone was observed once. The chain combines TRBV10-1 with TRBJ2-7, with 9 bases that match TRBD1. Trimming removed 5 bases from V and 4 bases from J; junction bases left unmatched: 9. The germline V gene has CDR1 WNHNN and CDR2 SYGVQD (reference sequence). The CDR3 contains 15 residues. The CDR3 sequence: CASSQLQGAWYEQYF. In DNA form, the CDR3 reads TGCGCCAGCAGTCAACTACAGGGGGCGTGGTACGAGCAGTACTTC.

Concerning this clone itself: At the DNA level, this CDR3 is encoded by other sequences in the same sample as well. This rearrangement joins TRBV5-1 to TRBJ2-2; 8 positions match TRBD1. Trimming cost V 0 bases and J 4 bases; bases outside gene matches: 2. The CDR3 spans 15 residues. Germline CDR1 SGHRS, CDR2 YFSETQ. Here the CDR3 reads CASSLGQGSTGELFF. The DNA of the CDR3 is TGCGCCAGCAGCTTGGGACAGGGGAGCACCGGGGAGCTGTTTTTT.

As regards this clone: This sample also contains other DNA sequences that code for the same CDR3. The chain employs TRBV6-5 and TRBJ1-6; D gene uncertain. With 0 bases removed from V and 10 bases from J, the gap between germline ends came to 7 bases. Germline loops: CDR1 MNHEY, CDR2 SVGAGI. The CDR3 loop spans 13 amino acids. As DNA, the CDR3 is TGTGCCAGCAGTTACTCGGGGAACTCACCCCTCCACTTT. This encodes CASSYSGNSPLHF.